This is a list of T cell receptor beta chains from one sample in a study of cytomegalovirus exposure and HLA in healthy donors. Clones were read by immunoSEQ multiplex PCR, and TCRdb kept only the in-frame ones, dropping some. The sample gives about 130,000 clones, approximately 79% of which show up once; 4.3% is in the top ten. The sequenced material came from PBMCs. These receptors all stem from a man aged 18-30 years in good health and CMV-seropositive. Both conserved end residues are part of each CDR3. The D gene is left open where the match is weak. A row's size may be missing; if present it is once, few, many or a size class.

D gene	V gene	clone size	J gene	CDR3 DNA	CDR3 protein
NA	TRBV29-1	NA	TRBJ2-7	TGCAGCGTTCCGGGTCCTCGGTACGAGCAGTACTTC	CSVPGPRYEQYF
NA	TRBV4-1	NA	TRBJ1-1	TGCGCCAGCAGCCAAGACGGGAACACTGAAGCTTTCTTT	CASSQDGNTEAFF
TRBD1	TRBV10-3	NA	TRBJ1-5	TGTGCCACCTCCGGGACAGGGGGCCCCGGCAAGCCCCAGCATTTT	CATSGTGGPGKPQHF
NA	TRBV30	NA	TRBJ1-1	TGTGCCTTCACAGGGTTTCGGACTGAAGCTTTCTTT	CAFTGFRTEAFF
TRBD2	TRBV5-1	NA	TRBJ2-5	TGCGCCAGCAGCCCCATCGGCGGACTAGGCGAGACCCAGTACTTC	CASSPIGGLGETQYF
TRBD1	TRBV4-3	NA	TRBJ2-7	TGCGCCAGCAGCCAGTCCAGGGGGCTGTACGAGCAGTACTTC	CASSQSRGLYEQYF
TRBD2	TRBV5-1	few	TRBJ2-7	TGCGCCAGCAGCGTGGGAGGGACCTACGAGCAGTACTTC	CASSVGGTYEQYF
TRBD1	TRBV4-2	few	TRBJ1-2	TGTGCCAGCAGCCAAGATCCCAGGGACAGTGTATATGGCTACACCTTC	CASSQDPRDSVYGYTF
NA	TRBV27	few	TRBJ1-6	TGTGCCAGCAGTTTCCGGGGTCTTAATTCACCCCTCCACTTT	CASSFRGLNSPLHF
NA	TRBV29-1	few	TRBJ2-4	TGCAGCGTTGGGACAGCGAGCAAAAACATTCAGTACTTC	CSVGTASKNIQYF
NA	TRBV2	NA	TRBJ2-7	TGTGCCAGCAGGAACAGGGCCACCTACGAGCAGTACTTC	CASRNRATYEQYF
TRBD1	TRBV4-2	NA	TRBJ1-1	TGTGCCAGCAGCCAACTACAGGGGCGACTGAGTGGTTTCTTT	CASSQLQGRLSGFF
TRBD2	TRBV2	once	TRBJ2-1	TGTGCCTTAAGAGGGCTAGCGGGGGGCCACGAGCAGTTCTTC	CALRGLAGGHEQFF
NA	TRBV27	NA	TRBJ1-2	TGTGCCAGCAGTTATGACTTTCCCCCCTATGGCTACACCTTC	CASSYDFPPYGYTF
TRBD2	TRBV4-3	NA	TRBJ2-2	TGCGCCAGCAGCCAAGCTAAAACTAGCGGGAGGGGTCCCGGGGAGCTGTTTTTT	CASSQAKTSGRGPGELFF
NA	TRBV7-3	NA	TRBJ2-2	TGTGCCAGCAGCCTGAAGTCGGCGGTAGGAGAGCTGTTTTTT	CASSLKSAVGELFF
NA	TRBV6-1	few	TRBJ1-1	TGTGCCAGCAGTGAAAAGCTGGGGCTTACTGAAGCTTTCTTT	CASSEKLGLTEAFF
TRBD1	TRBV6-1	NA	TRBJ2-7	TGTGCCAGCAGGGGACCGGGACAGGGCCCCTACGAGCAGTACTTC	CASRGPGQGPYEQYF
TRBD2	TRBV7-8	once	TRBJ2-5	TGTGCCAGCAGCTTAGCGCTCGGGGGGAACCAAGAGACCCAGTACTTC	CASSLALGGNQETQYF
NA	TRBV7-2	NA	TRBJ2-4	TGTGCCAGCAGCTTGGCCATAGCCAAAAACATTCAGTACTTC	CASSLAIAKNIQYF
TRBD1	TRBV19	NA	TRBJ2-6	TGTGCCAGTAGTGCACAGGGGGCTGGGGCCAACGTCCTGACTTTC	CASSAQGAGANVLTF
TRBD1	TRBV10-1	few	TRBJ1-5	TGCGCCAGCAGTGGGACAGGCCTCAATCAGCCCCAGCATTTT	CASSGTGLNQPQHF
NA	TRBV10-3	NA	TRBJ1-5	TGTGCCACACCTGGGCAGGCCAATCAGCCCCAGCATTTT	CATPGQANQPQHF